These 12 T cell receptor beta chains were sequenced from one sample in a study of CD8+CD57+ T cells in acquired aplastic anemia. TCR beta VDJ and CDR3 were profiled, and genomic DNA was the template. TCRdb ran MiXCR on the reads and lists one entry per CDR3 protein. The sample carries about 220,000 distinct CDR3 sequences, almost 35% recorded once. Sequenced input: sorted CD4+, CD8+, or CD8+CD57+ T cells (not recorded which) from PBMCs. These receptor sequences come from a human donor in good health, serving as a control.

The table lists this clonotype with many counts. The chain is built from TRBV7-9 and TRBJ1-4, with 10 bases that match TRBD1. J was trimmed by 4 bases and V by 5 bases; bases with no gene match: 7. The CDR3 is 16 amino acids. Germline-derived CDR1 and CDR2 are SEHNR and FQNEAQ (reference sequence). The CDR3 spells CASSPGQGMGNEKLFF. The CDR3 region has the DNA TGTGCCAGCAGCCCGGGACAGGGGATGGGTAATGAAAAACTGTTTTTT.

This clonotype was seen repeatedly, ten times or more. V and J are TRBV11-2 and TRBJ1-5; no clear D. This CDR3 spans 13 amino acids. Per germline, CDR1 SGHAT and CDR2 FQNNGV. Trimming took off 3 bases at V and 9 bases at J, with 12 bases between the two ends. CDR3 loop: CASSLALKSPQHF. The CDR3 nucleotides read TGTGCCAGCAGCTTGGCCCTAAAGTCGCCCCAGCATTTT.

This chain uses TRBV18 with TRBJ1-5; maybe TRBD1 (5 bases). In germline, CDR1 is KGHSH, CDR2 LQKENI. The length of the CDR3 is 15 residues. V lost 8 bases and J lost 2, with 16 bases in between. In DNA, the CDR3 is TGTGCCAGCGCCAAAGGGGTCATGGGCAATCAGCCCCAGCATTTT. Encoded protein: CASAKGVMGNQPQHF.

This clonotype was detected many times. V usage is TRBV7-9 and J usage is TRBJ2-1, with D tentatively TRBD1 (6 bases). The V and J ends lost 5 bases and 0 bases respectively, with 14 bases between them. The CDR3 consists of 16 residues. Per germline, CDR1 SEHNR and CDR2 FQNEAQ (reference sequence). The CDR3 DNA reads TGTGCCAGCAGCACCCCGAGGGGGAGCTCCTACAATGAGCAGTTCTTC. Protein product: CASSTPRGSSYNEQFF. Drawing the rest from reference TRBV7-9 and TRBJ2-1, the complete variable domain is DTGVSQNPRHKITKRGQNVTFRCDPISEHNRLYWYRQTLGQGPEFLTYFQNEAQLEKSRLLSDRFSAERPKGSFSTLEIQRTEQGDSAMYLCASSTPRGSSYNEQFFGPGTRLTVL.

The gene calls are TRBV28 and TRBJ2-7; D is undetermined. The CDR3 spans 14 residues. Germline V gives CDR1 MDHEN, CDR2 SYDVKM. The V and J ends lost 3 bases and 0 bases respectively, with 9 bases between them. As DNA, the CDR3 is TGTGCCAGCAGTTTCGGTGCGAGCTCCTACGAGCAGTACTTC. This sequence encodes CASSFGASSYEQYF. Complete variable domain (other parts from reference TRBV28 and TRBJ2-7): DVKVTQSSRYLVKRTGEKVFLECVQDMDHENMFWYRQDPGLGLRLIYFSYDVKMKEKGDIPEGYSVSREKKERFSLILESASTNQTSMYLCASSFGASSYEQYFGPGTRLTVT.

The chain joins TRBV10-3 to TRBJ1-3; D gene unclear. The CDR3 is made up of 15 amino acids. Per the germline V gene, CDR1 is ENHRY and CDR2 is SYGVKD. The V gene lost 10 bases and the J gene lost 1 base, with 17 bases spanning the gap. Written as DNA, the CDR3 is TGTGCCAGCAGCGCTCCATCTACTTCTGGAAACACCATATATTTT. Protein: CASSAPSTSGNTIYF.

The V call is TRBV13, the J call TRBJ2-3; D perhaps matches TRBD1 (6 bases). Germline CDR1 reads PRHDT; CDR2 reads FYEKMQ (reference sequence). This CDR3 comprises 17 residues. V was cut by 0 bases and J by 1 base, with 14 bases left in between. The CDR3 sequence: CASSLGWGTIGTDTQYF. CDR3 coding DNA: TGTGCCAGCAGCTTAGGATGGGGGACAATTGGCACAGATACGCAGTATTTT.

This clonotype has at least ten counts. The CDR3 spells CASSQVAARSYNSPLHF. The CDR3, as DNA: TGCGCCAGCAGCCAAGTGGCCGCGAGATCCTATAATTCACCCCTCCACTTT. The chain joins TRBV4-1 to TRBJ1-6; D is ambiguous. Per the germline V gene, CDR1 is MGHRA and CDR2 is YSYEKL. V lost 1 base to trimming and J lost 1 base, with 11 bases between them. This CDR3 has 17 residues.

The sample holds many counts of this clonotype. The chain links TRBV14 to TRBJ2-1; D tentatively fits TRBD1 or TRBD2 (6 bases each). Germline assignment: CDR1 SGHDN and CDR2 FVKESK. This CDR3 region has 14 residues. Trimming stripped 4 bases from V and 6 bases from J, with 13 bases between. CDR3 DNA sequence: TGTGCCAGCAGCCGATACAGGGACTCCAATGAGCAGTTCTTC. It yields the protein CASSRYRDSNEQFF. Looking up the rest from reference TRBV14 and TRBJ2-1 gives the full variable domain: EAGVTQFPSHSVIEKGQTVTLRCDPISGHDNLYWYRRVMGKEIKFLLHFVKESKQDESGMPNNRFLAERTGGTYSTLKVQPAELEDSGVYFCASSRYRDSNEQFFGPGTRLTVL.

The genes are TRBV24-1 and TRBJ1-2; D perhaps matches TRBD1 (5 bases). Trimming removed 9 bases from V and 3 bases from J, with 7 bases in between. The CDR3 extends over 11 amino acids. Germline CDR1 and CDR2: KGHDR and SFDVKD. CDR3 DNA sequence: TGTGCCACCCGAGGGGACTATGGCTACACCTTC. Translating gives CATRGDYGYTF.

This clonotype was counted at least ten times. This chain uses TRBV24-1 with TRBJ1-5; TRBD1 might be the D (6 bases). Per the germline V gene, CDR1 is KGHDR and CDR2 is SFDVKD. Trimming pared 4 bases from V and 0 bases from J, leaving 9 bases between. The CDR3 length is 15 residues. CDR3 coding DNA: TGTGCCACCAGTGAAGGACAGTATAGCAATCAGCCCCAGCATTTT. Encoded protein: CATSEGQYSNQPQHF.

The chain links TRBV25-1 to TRBJ1-2; the D is unclear. Germline CDR1 MGHDK, CDR2 SYGVNS. The V end was cut by 1 base, the J end by 2 bases, with 11 bases between. The CDR3 loop spans 15 amino acids. Here the CDR3 reads CASSESVRPNYGYTF. Written as DNA, the CDR3 is TGTGCCAGCAGTGAATCTGTAAGGCCAAACTATGGCTACACCTTC.